A single sample gave rise to the 27 T cell receptor beta chains below, sequenced in a study of blood T cell repertoires in COVID-19. Method: immunoSEQ multiplex PCR; TCRdb's copy keeps in-frame clones and lacks some. The sample shows 320,000 or so clones, roughly 85% of them seen only once. The sequencing sample was made of PBMCs or T cells enriched from blood (not recorded which). The receptors were gathered from a woman between 25 and 40 years old who had been exposed to COVID-19.

The chain joins TRBV28 to TRBJ1-5, with 9 nucleotides matching TRBD1. The CDR3 is 15 residues long. The V and J ends lost 7 bases and 12 bases, in that order; junction bases with no gene match: 16. The germline gives CDR1 MDHEN, CDR2 SYDVKM. CDR3 bases: TGTGCCAGCATGAGGGGGACAGGGACGGTGGGGTTCCAGCATTTT. Translating gives CASMRGTGTVGFQHF. The whole variable domain, remainder taken from reference TRBV28 and TRBJ1-5, is DVKVTQSSRYLVKRTGEKVFLECVQDMDHENMFWYRQDPGLGLRLIYFSYDVKMKEKGDIPEGYSVSREKKERFSLILESASTNQTSMYLCASMRGTGTVGFQHFGDGTRLSIL.

The V and J genes are TRBV5-1 and TRBJ2-7; TRBD2 is a possible D gene (6 bases). The CDR3 runs to 15 residues. Trimming stripped 7 bases from V and 1 base from J, with 18 bases between. Germline CDR1 and CDR2: SGHRS and YFSETQ. The CDR3 bases are TGCGCCAGCGAAAACCTGAACGGGGGATCCTACGAGCAGTACTTC. Protein: CASENLNGGSYEQYF.

A few counts support this clone. J is TRBJ1-4 and V is TRBV10-3; 9 nucleotides match TRBD1. This CDR3 is 13 amino acids long. The germline V gene has CDR1 ENHRY and CDR2 SYGVKD. V lost 6 bases to trimming and J lost 7 bases; unmatched junction nucleotides: 3. The CDR3 reads CAIRVDRGEKLFF. CDR3 in DNA: TGTGCCATCAGGGTGGACAGGGGTGAAAAACTGTTTTTT.

V and J are TRBV20-1 and TRBJ2-7; maybe TRBD2 (5 bases). V was pared by 3 bases and J by 3 bases, with 15 bases between. The CDR3 has 14 amino acids. Germline V CDR1 and CDR2: DFQATT, SNEGSKA (reference sequence). CDR3 sequence reads: CSASGSSFDYEQYF. The CDR3 nucleotides are TGCAGTGCTAGTGGGTCTAGCTTTGACTACGAGCAGTACTTC.

The rearrangement uses TRBV5-1 and TRBJ1-2; 9 bases match TRBD1. The CDR3 length is 16 residues. Germline CDR1 is SGHRS and CDR2 is YFSETQ. The J segment lost 4 bases and the V segment lost 4 bases, leaving 11 bases of the junction unmatched. The CDR3 reads CASSLPGQGLGYGYTF. The CDR3 bases are TGCGCCAGCAGCCTGCCGGGACAGGGATTGGGCTATGGCTACACCTTC.

V usage is TRBV5-1 and J usage is TRBJ1-1, with D tentatively TRBD1 (5 bases). The CDR3 runs 15 residues. Germline lookup yields CDR1 SGHRS and CDR2 YFSETQ. Trimming cost V 4 bases and J 1 base, with 14 bases left between them. CDR3 in amino acids: CASSPLQGANTEAFF. DNA for the CDR3: TGCGCCAGCAGCCCACTCCAAGGGGCGAACACTGAAGCTTTCTTT.

This chain joins TRBV7-9 and TRBJ2-4; TRBD1 matches at 9 bases. Unmatched junction bases numbered 3, after V lost 2 bases and J lost 7 bases. This CDR3 is built from 14 residues. Germline V gives CDR1 SEHNR, CDR2 FQNEAQ (reference sequence). The chain's CDR3 is CASSLLQGANIQYF. As DNA, the CDR3 is TGTGCCAGCAGCTTATTACAGGGGGCTAACATTCAGTACTTC.

V and J are TRBV10-1 and TRBJ1-1; no clear D gene. Germline values: CDR1 WNHNN, CDR2 SYGVQD (reference sequence). Trimming took off 2 bases at V and 1 base at J, with 5 bases between the two ends. This CDR3 contains 13 residues. Here the CDR3 reads CASSEQENTEAFF. As DNA, the CDR3 is TGCGCCAGCAGTGAGCAGGAGAACACTGAAGCTTTCTTT.

This chain joins TRBV12-5 and TRBJ2-1, with 9 bases that match TRBD1. After removal of 6 bases from V and 0 bases from J, the junction contained 3 bases not matched to a gene. CDR3 length: 15 amino acids. The germline V gene has CDR1 LGHNT and CDR2 FRNRAP. The CDR3 nucleotides read TGTGCTAGTGGCCTGACAGGGGGCTCCTACAATGAGCAGTTCTTC. This codes for CASGLTGGSYNEQFF.

The table lists this clone with a few counts. The CDR3 loop is CASSRSDLNTEAFF. As DNA, the CDR3 is TGTGCCAGCAGCCGCTCGGACTTGAACACTGAAGCTTTCTTT. The chain links TRBV7-9 to TRBJ1-1; D uncertain. V shed 5 bases and J shed 0 bases, with 10 bases lying between them. Germline V gene lookup returns CDR1 SEHNR and CDR2 FQNEAQ (reference sequence). The CDR3 loop spans 14 amino acids.

The table lists this clone with a few counts. The chain joins TRBV18 to TRBJ1-1; tentative D call: TRBD1 (5 bases). Between the trimmed V and J ends, which lost 5 bases and 5 bases, there was a span of 12 bases. Germline lookup yields CDR1 KGHSH and CDR2 LQKENI. This CDR3 is 13 amino acids long. CDR3 sequence (DNA): TGTGCCAGCTCATCCAGGGCGGAGACTGAAGCTTTCTTT. Its protein product is CASSSRAETEAFF. Complete variable domain (other parts from reference TRBV18 and TRBJ1-1): NAGVMQNPRHLVRRRGQEARLRCSPMKGHSHVYWYRQLPEEGLKFMVYLQKENIIDESGMPKERFSAEFPKEGPSILRIQQVVRGDSAAYFCASSSRAETEAFFGQGTRLTVV.

This clone was detected only a few times. This chain connects TRBV5-1 to TRBJ2-1; 9 bases agree with TRBD1. The J segment lost 4 bases and the V segment lost 5 bases, leaving 4 bases of the junction unmatched. The CDR3 has 14 amino acids. Germline CDR1 is SGHRS and CDR2 is YFSETQ. The CDR3 loop is CASSSGQGYNEQFF. DNA of the CDR3: TGCGCCAGCAGTTCGGGACAGGGATACAATGAGCAGTTCTTC.

In its sample, this clone was seen once. The V gene is TRBV11-2, the J gene TRBJ2-5, with TRBD1 matching over 9 bases. The length of the CDR3 is 15 residues. CDR1 and CDR2 from the germline V gene are SGHAT and FQNNGV. Losses at the gene ends were 4 bases for V and 4 bases for J; bases not matched to a gene: 7. The CDR3 sequence: CASSSWDRATETQYF. In nucleotides, the CDR3 is TGTGCCAGCAGCTCGTGGGACAGGGCCACAGAGACCCAGTACTTC.

The genes are TRBV7-9 and TRBJ2-7; possibly TRBD1 for D (5 bases). This CDR3 is 12 amino acids long. Trimming took off 4 bases at V and 5 bases at J, with 9 bases between the two ends. Germline-derived CDR1 and CDR2 are SEHNR and FQNEAQ (reference sequence). The CDR3 sequence is CASSSQVDEQYF. The DNA of the CDR3 is TGTGCCAGCAGCTCACAGGTCGACGAGCAGTACTTC.

The V and J genes are TRBV30 and TRBJ2-2; D gene unclear. Looked up from germline, CDR1 is GTSNPN and CDR2 is SVGIG (reference sequence). CDR3 size: 11 residues. Trimming left V 8 bases short and J 2 bases short, with 6 bases between. As DNA, the CDR3 is TGTGCCCTTACTAACACCGGGGAGCTGTTTTTT. Its protein product is CALTNTGELFF.

The DNA for the CDR3 is TGTGCCAGCAGCCTTGGACAGAGCAATCAGCCCCAGCATTTT. Amino acid sequence: CASSLGQSNQPQHF. This rearrangement joins TRBV5-5 to TRBJ1-5; D possibly corresponds to TRBD1 (6 bases). Germline V gene data show CDR1 as SGHKS and CDR2 as YYEKEE (reference sequence). Between the trimmed V and J ends, which lost 4 bases and 1 base, there was a span of 9 bases. The CDR3 is 14 amino acids.

This chain uses TRBV4-3 with TRBJ2-7; a possible D gene is TRBD2 (6 bases). This CDR3 is built from 14 residues. CDR1 is LGHNA, CDR2 YSLEER, per germline. V was shortened by 4 bases and J by 4 bases, with 14 bases between the two germline ends. CDR3 loop: CASSPSMTSYEQYF. The DNA of the CDR3 is TGCGCCAGCAGCCCCTCCATGACTAGTTACGAGCAGTACTTC.

This sequence joins TRBV11-2 and TRBJ1-1, with no clear D. V was cut by 5 bases and J by 7 bases, with 8 bases left in between. The CDR3 extends over 11 amino acids. Germline V lookup: CDR1 SGHAT, CDR2 FQNNGV. CDR3 amino acids: CASSTRVEAFF. For the CDR3, the DNA is TGTGCCAGCAGCACCCGGGTTGAAGCTTTCTTT.

J is TRBJ2-7 and V is TRBV15; 7 nucleotides align to TRBD1. CDR1 LNHNV and CDR2 YYDKDF come from the germline V gene (reference sequence). This CDR3 is built from 14 residues. V shed 3 bases and J 2 bases; nucleotides not matched to a gene: 4. The CDR3 spells CATSSRDRPYEQYF. The CDR3, as DNA: TGTGCCACCAGCAGTAGGGACAGACCCTACGAGCAGTACTTC.

This clone appeared once. The chain has TRBV28 and TRBJ1-4; the D gene is possibly TRBD1 (5 bases). The length of the CDR3 is 15 residues. Germline values: CDR1 MDHEN, CDR2 SYDVKM. Trimming cost V 5 bases and J 0 bases, with 10 bases left between them. CDR3 DNA sequence: TGTGCCAGCAGTATTCGGGGGGCAACTAATGAAAAACTGTTTTTT. Its translation: CASSIRGATNEKLFF.

This rearrangement joins TRBV2 to TRBJ2-5, with 10 bases aligning to TRBD2. V gave up 1 base and J gave up 6 bases; unmatched junction bases: 5. CDR3 size: 15 residues. Germline V CDR1 and CDR2: SNHLY, FYNNEI. The DNA of the CDR3 is TGTGCCAGCAGTGAAGGAGAACTAGCGGGACAGACCCAGTACTTC. Residues: CASSEGELAGQTQYF.

The chain joins TRBV19 to TRBJ2-5; 9 bases fit TRBD1. The CDR3 runs 13 residues. Trimming took 8 bases from V and 5 from J; bases not matched to a gene: 6. The germline V gene has CDR1 LNHDA and CDR2 SQIVND (reference sequence). The CDR3 loop is CASGYRGRETQYF. The CDR3 coding sequence is TGTGCCAGTGGATACAGGGGGCGCGAGACCCAGTACTTC. Supplemented by reference TRBV19 and TRBJ2-5, the full variable domain reads DGGITQSPKYLFRKEGQNVTLSCEQNLNHDAMYWYRQDPGQGLRLIYYSQIVNDFQKGDIAEGYSVSREKKESFPLTVTSAQKNPTAFYLCASGYRGRETQYFGPGTRLLVL.

This clone was found a few times. The chain recombines TRBV7-3 with TRBJ2-1; D is ambiguous. V lost 3 bases to trimming and J lost 0 bases, with 12 bases between them. CDR1 SGHTA and CDR2 FQGTGA come from the germline V gene. This CDR3 region has 16 residues. CDR3: CASSFFADSSYNEQFF. The CDR3 nucleotides read TGTGCCAGCAGCTTCTTCGCCGATAGCTCCTACAATGAGCAGTTCTTC.

The chain carries TRBV19 and TRBJ1-4, with D possibly being TRBD1 (5 bases). CDR3 length: 15 amino acids. Per the germline V gene, CDR1 is LNHDA and CDR2 is SQIVND (reference sequence). V was pared by 5 bases and J by 0 bases, with 10 bases between. In DNA, the CDR3 is TGTGCCAGTAGTTCAACAGGAGCAACTAATGAAAAACTGTTTTTT. This translates into CASSSTGATNEKLFF.

The rearrangement joins TRBV27 to TRBJ2-7; a weak D match, TRBD2 (5 bases). With 2 bases removed from V and 6 bases from J, the gap between germline ends came to 5 bases. CDR3 length equals 11 residues. Germline lookup yields CDR1 MNHEY and CDR2 SMNVEV (reference sequence). In DNA, the CDR3 is TGTGCCAGCAGTTTAGGAGGCGAGCAGTACTTC. Translated: CASSLGGEQYF.

This clone was counted between two and nine times. The CDR3 loop reads CASSLTYTGELFF. The CDR3 DNA is TGTGCCAGCAGCTTAACCTACACCGGGGAGCTGTTTTTT. V is TRBV7-3 and J is TRBJ2-2; no firm D call. CDR1 and CDR2 from the germline V gene are SGHTA and FQGTGA. This CDR3 has 13 residues. With 0 bases removed from V and 3 bases from J, the gap between germline ends came to 2 bases.

The chain is built from TRBV28 and TRBJ2-5; tentatively, D is TRBD1 (6 bases). The germline V gene encodes CDR1 MDHEN and CDR2 SYDVKM. The CDR3 runs 13 residues. Trimming took 5 bases from V and 5 from J, leaving 12 bases between them. In DNA, the CDR3 is TGTGCCAGCAGTAACCAGGGGATGGAGACCCAGTACTTC. It yields the protein CASSNQGMETQYF. Complete variable domain (other parts from reference TRBV28 and TRBJ2-5): DVKVTQSSRYLVKRTGEKVFLECVQDMDHENMFWYRQDPGLGLRLIYFSYDVKMKEKGDIPEGYSVSREKKERFSLILESASTNQTSMYLCASSNQGMETQYFGPGTRLLVL.